The 2 T cell receptor beta chains presented below share a single source sample, sequenced in a study of cytomegalovirus exposure and HLA in healthy donors. The PCR contained 60 Vbeta and 13 Jbeta primers. TCRdb's copy holds only in-frame clones and misses some; the assay was immunoSEQ multiplex PCR. The table lists about 170,000 clones, 60% to 85% of them singletons, with about 2.9% in the top ten. Input material: PBMCs. Every receptor here comes from a female donor in good health and CMV-seronegative.

This chain connects TRBV6-1 to TRBJ1-3; D uncertain. This CDR3 is built from 15 residues. The V and J ends lost 6 bases and 1 base respectively, with 13 bases between them. Germline V gives CDR1 MNHNS, CDR2 SASEGT. CDR3 in DNA: TGTGCCAGCAGACAACTTGGAGTTTCTGGAAACACCATATATTTT. Translation: CASRQLGVSGNTIYF.

The CDR3 is CASSPHQGLLEQYF. DNA of the CDR3: TGTGCCAGCAGCCCCCACCAGGGACTTCTCGAGCAGTACTTC. This rearrangement joins TRBV7-6 to TRBJ2-7; D is perhaps TRBD2 (6 bases). Germline V CDR1 and CDR2: SGHVS, FNYEAQ. The CDR3 totals 14 residues. V shed 5 bases and J shed 6 bases, with 17 bases lying between them.